This passage covers 2 T cell receptor beta chains from one sample sequenced in a study of identical twins. TCRdb reanalysed the 5' RACE reads using MiXCR and keeps one entry per CDR3 protein. The sample has around 220,000 distinct CDR3 sequences, 11% to 15% seen once. Sequencing used memory (CD45RO+) T cells sorted from blood. These receptors were taken from a woman aged 18-30 years in good health.

The chain joins TRBV29-1 to TRBJ2-5; TRBD1 aligns across 7 bases. V dropped 3 bases and J dropped 2; count of bases not matched to a gene: 3. The CDR3 extends over 13 amino acids. Germline CDR1 reads SQVTM; CDR2 reads ANQGSEA. In DNA form, the CDR3 reads TGCAGCGTTGACCAGGGACAGCAAGAGACCCAGTACTTC. Translated, it gives CSVDQGQQETQYF.

V is TRBV18 and J is TRBJ1-1; D is possibly TRBD1 (5 bases). Germline V gene lookup returns CDR1 KGHSH and CDR2 LQKENI. The CDR3 runs to 15 residues. Trimming removed 2 bases at V and 5 bases at J, with 15 bases between. As DNA, the CDR3 is TGTGCCAGCTCACCAGATCAGGGTTCTTTGACTGAAGCTTTCTTT. This gives the protein CASSPDQGSLTEAFF.